This TCR beta chain was captured in a study of identical twins. Study-level points and caveats: Reduced insertions were recorded for abundant cord blood beta clonotypes, with no such pattern in memory repertoires. Excess low generation probability was seen in twin-shared out-of-frame alpha sequences.

Germline CDR1 is SQVTM and CDR2 is ANQGSEA. The length of the CDR3 is 11 residues. Trimming pared 5 bases from V and 10 bases from J, leaving 12 bases between. Points on this clonotype: The antigen is not known.

TCRdb reprocessed the 5' RACE reads via MiXCR and lists one record per CDR3 protein. The sample contains around 490,000 distinct CDR3 sequences, more than 13% of which appear only once. Another study also made use of these data, one on yellow fever vaccine responses in identical twins.

What was sequenced was CD4+ T cells sorted from blood. The chain carries TRBV29-1 and TRBJ2-1; D is unclear. The origin of this receptor is a woman under 30 in good health. The CDR3 protein is CSVSEVPEQFF. CDR3 bases: TGCAGCGTTTCAGAAGTTCCCGAGCAGTTCTTC.